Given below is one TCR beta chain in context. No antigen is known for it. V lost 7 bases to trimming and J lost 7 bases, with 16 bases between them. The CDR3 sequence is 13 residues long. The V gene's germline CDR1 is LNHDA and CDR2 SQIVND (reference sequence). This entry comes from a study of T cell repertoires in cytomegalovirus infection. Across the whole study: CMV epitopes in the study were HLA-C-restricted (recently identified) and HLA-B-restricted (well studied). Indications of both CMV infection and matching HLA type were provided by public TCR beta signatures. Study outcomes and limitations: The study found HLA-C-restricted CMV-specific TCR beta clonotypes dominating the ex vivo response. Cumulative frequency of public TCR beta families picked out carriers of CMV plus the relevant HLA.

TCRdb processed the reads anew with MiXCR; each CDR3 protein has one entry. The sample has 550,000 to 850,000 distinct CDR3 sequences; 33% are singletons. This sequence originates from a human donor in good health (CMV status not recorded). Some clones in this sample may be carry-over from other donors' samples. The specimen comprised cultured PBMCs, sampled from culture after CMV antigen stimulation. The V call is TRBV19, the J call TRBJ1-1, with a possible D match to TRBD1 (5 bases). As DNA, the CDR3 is TGTGCCAGTACCGACCAGGGTAAGGTTGAAGCTTTCTTT. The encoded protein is CASTDQGKVEAFF.